Included here is one T cell receptor (beta chain) sequence, with context. Per the study methods: Amplifying reference gene primers gave estimates of nucleated cell counts. This table comes from immunoSEQ multiplex PCR, and its TCRdb copy is limited to in-frame clones, with some not included. That table supplies the V and J calls and clone size; D and trimming were determined from the DNA. The sample holds about 160,000 clones, around 83% seen once. In terms of age and location, participants ranged from roughly 18 to 89 years and lived in about 25 US areas. Participants were placed into cohorts based on the clinical history they reported. The sample originates from a study of blood T cell repertoires in COVID-19. Study information: The United States, Italy and Spain provided the acute and convalescent COVID-19 samples.

Sequenced input: PBMCs or T cells enriched from blood (not recorded which). This clonotype was sampled from a woman between 45 and 65 years old in a cohort exposed to, infected with or recovered from COVID-19 (not recorded which).

The CDR3 here is CASTQTGDNTEAFF. In DNA, the CDR3 is TGTGCCAGTACCCAGACAGGCGATAACACTGAAGCTTTCTTT. The genes are TRBV19 and TRBJ1-1; maybe TRBD1 (6 bases). Germline V gene data show CDR1 as LNHDA and CDR2 as SQIVND (reference sequence). This CDR3 has 14 residues. Trimming cost V 7 bases and J 2 bases, with 14 bases left between them.